This TCR beta chain was sequenced for a study of regulatory T cells in long-lasting Graves disease. Whole-study context: It was over 5 years of antithyroid drugs, with positive TSH receptor antibodies, that meant persistent Graves' disease. General observations from the study: TRBV28, TRBJ1-2 and TRBJ2-5 were favored in persistent disease. Analysis covered peripheral blood alone, not thyroid tissue.

iRepertoire HTBI primers and Arm-PCR of CDR3 regions built TCR beta libraries. From the multiplex PCR reads, TCRdb called clonotypes with MiXCR, one entry per CDR3 protein. Here the sample spans 700,000 or so distinct CDR3 sequences, about 30% being singletons. This clonotype was seen a handful of times. Its antigen is undetermined. Time point defined: persistent/refractory GD, antithyroid drugs over 5 years with positive TRAb. From RNA extracted from PBMCs, the TCR library was made. The CDR3 spans 13 residues. V lost 4 bases to trimming and J lost 8 bases, with 15 bases between them. Germline V CDR1 and CDR2: SQVTM, ANQGSEA.

The sequenced sample was peripheral blood mononuclear cells (PBMCs), obtained when the disease was refractory, from a patient treated with antithyroid drugs. The chain is built from TRBV29-1 and TRBJ1-5; a possible D gene is TRBD1 (6 bases). The clonotype comes from a female donor with Graves disease. CDR3 bases: TGCAGCGTTGGGGACGCGCCAGGGGAGCCCCAGCATTTT. As protein: CSVGDAPGEPQHF.